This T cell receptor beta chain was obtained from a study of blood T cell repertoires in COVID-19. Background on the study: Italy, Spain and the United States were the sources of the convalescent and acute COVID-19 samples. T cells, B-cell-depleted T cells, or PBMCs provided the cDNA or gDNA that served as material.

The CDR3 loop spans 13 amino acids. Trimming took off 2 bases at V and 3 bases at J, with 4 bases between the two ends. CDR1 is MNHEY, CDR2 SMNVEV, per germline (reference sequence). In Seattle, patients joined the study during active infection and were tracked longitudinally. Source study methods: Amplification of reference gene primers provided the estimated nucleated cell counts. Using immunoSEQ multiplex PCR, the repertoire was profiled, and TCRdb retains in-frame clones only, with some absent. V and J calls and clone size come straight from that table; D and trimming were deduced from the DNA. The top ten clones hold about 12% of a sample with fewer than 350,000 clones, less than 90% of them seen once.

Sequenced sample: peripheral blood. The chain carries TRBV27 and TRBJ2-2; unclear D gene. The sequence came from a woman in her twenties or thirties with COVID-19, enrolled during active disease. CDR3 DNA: TGTGCCAGCAGTTTAGAGTACACCGGGGAGCTGTTTTTT. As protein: CASSLEYTGELFF.